This T cell receptor beta chain was observed in a study of blood T cells in healthy people across ages. Whole-study findings and limits: The study found TCR beta diversity correlated strongly with naive T cell percentage. Greater diversity and more naive CD4+ cells were seen in long-lived donors than in aged donors.

At least 6 micrograms of total RNA were extracted per sample. CDR1 is MNHEY, CDR2 SMNVEV, per germline (reference sequence). The CDR3 has 13 residues. PCR was performed a second time for roughly 7 to 12 cycles using a sample-barcoded 5' primer and a J-beta primer mix. Each cDNA was tagged by a template-switch adaptor containing 12 random nucleotides. TCRdb analysed the 5' RACE reads with MiXCR anew, one entry per CDR3 protein. Found here are 800,000 or so distinct CDR3 sequences, 35% to 50% of them singletons; the top ten hold less than 20%. As for this clonotype: As yet, its antigen is unknown.

This chain connects TRBV27 to TRBJ2-4; tentative D call: TRBD2 (5 bases). Judging by the DNA end, TRBJ2-7 fits better; the J call may be wrong. Input material: blood. The TCR was taken from a man of 80 years or more in good health. CDR3 nucleotides: TGTGCCAGCAGTTTGTTAGGGAGAATCGAGCAGTACTTC. Its translation is CASSLLGRIEQYF.